This record looks at one T cell receptor beta chain sequence and its context. The antigen remains unidentified. The data belong to a study of cytomegalovirus exposure and HLA in healthy donors. Study conclusions and caveats: A later analysis associated some 18,000 TCR beta sequences with HLA alleles at a 0.05 false discovery rate. The study assumed roughly uniform donor sequencing depth for presence/absence analyses. In a later analysis, the majority of CMV-associated beta chains seemingly showed HLA restriction.

PCR amplification relied on 60 Vbeta primers (plus 13 Jbeta primers). Only in-frame clones appear in the TCRdb table, and some are missing; sequencing was by immunoSEQ multiplex PCR. The table has 100,000 to 150,000 clones, 80% to 85% seen once. V was pared by 2 bases and J by 3 bases, with 8 bases between. This CDR3 is built from 13 residues. Germline V gives CDR1 MNHEY, CDR2 SVGAGI. The specimen was PBMCs. This TCR derives from a boy aged 10-17 years in good health and CMV-seronegative. J is TRBJ2-7 and V is TRBV6-5; D is perhaps TRBD1 (5 bases). The CDR3 sequence: CASSYKGLYEQYF. In DNA form, the CDR3 reads TGTGCCAGCAGTTACAAGGGGCTCTACGAGCAGTACTTC.